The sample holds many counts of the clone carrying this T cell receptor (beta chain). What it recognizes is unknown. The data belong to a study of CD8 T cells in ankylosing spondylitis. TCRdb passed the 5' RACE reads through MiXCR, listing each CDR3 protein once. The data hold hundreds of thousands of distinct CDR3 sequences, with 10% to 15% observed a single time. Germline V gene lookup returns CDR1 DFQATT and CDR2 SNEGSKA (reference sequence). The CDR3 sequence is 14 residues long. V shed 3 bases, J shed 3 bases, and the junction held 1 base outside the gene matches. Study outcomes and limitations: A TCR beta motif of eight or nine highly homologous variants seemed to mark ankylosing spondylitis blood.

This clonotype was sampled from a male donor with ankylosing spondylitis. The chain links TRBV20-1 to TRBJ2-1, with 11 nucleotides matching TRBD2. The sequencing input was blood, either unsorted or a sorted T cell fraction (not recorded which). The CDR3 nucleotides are TGCAGTGCTAGTAGCGGGGGGGACTACAATGAGCAGTTCTTC. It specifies CSASSGGDYNEQFF.